This entry concerns a single TCR beta chain. Its matching antigen is unknown. This record belongs to a study of post-analysis software for immune sequencing data. TCR beta cDNA libraries included unique molecular identifiers. MiXCR was run by TCRdb on the PCR reads, yielding one entry per CDR3 protein. Seen here are hundreds of thousands of distinct CDR3 sequences, roughly 47% observed once, and the top ten hold roughly 1.8%. The CDR3 length is 14 residues. Trimming removed 7 bases from V and 2 bases from J; junction bases left unmatched: 8. The study, taken as a whole, reports: Among five TRBV segments more frequent in patients than controls were TRBV5-6, TRBV5-1 and TRBV20-1.

This clonotype originated in a girl aged 10 to 17 with multiple sclerosis. V gene TRBV12-3 or TRBV12-4 combines with J gene TRBJ2-7, with 7 bases aligning to TRBD2. Sequencing was performed on blood. The DNA of the CDR3 is TGTGCCAGCACCAAGGGAGGGGCAGCCTACGAGCAGTACTTC. This codes for CASTKGGAAYEQYF.